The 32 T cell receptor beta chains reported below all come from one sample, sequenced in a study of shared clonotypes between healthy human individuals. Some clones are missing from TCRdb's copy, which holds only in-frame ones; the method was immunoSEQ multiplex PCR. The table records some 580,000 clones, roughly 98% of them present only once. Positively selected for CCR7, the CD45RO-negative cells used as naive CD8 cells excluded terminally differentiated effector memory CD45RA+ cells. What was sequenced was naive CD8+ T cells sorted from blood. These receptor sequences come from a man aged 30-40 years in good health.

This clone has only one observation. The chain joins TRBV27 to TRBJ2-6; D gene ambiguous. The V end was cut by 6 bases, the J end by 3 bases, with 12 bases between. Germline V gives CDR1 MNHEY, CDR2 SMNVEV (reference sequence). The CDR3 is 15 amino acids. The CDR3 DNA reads TGTGCCAGCAGGCGCGAGGACCATGGGGCCAACGTCCTGACTTTC. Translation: CASRREDHGANVLTF.

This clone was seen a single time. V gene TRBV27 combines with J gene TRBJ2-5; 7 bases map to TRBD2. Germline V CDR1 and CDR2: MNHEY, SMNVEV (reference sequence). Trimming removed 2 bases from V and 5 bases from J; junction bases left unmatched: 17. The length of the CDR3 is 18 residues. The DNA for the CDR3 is TGTGCCAGCAGTTTAAGCGGGATTAACTGGTCCCGGGGGGAGACCCAGTACTTC. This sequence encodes CASSLSGINWSRGETQYF.

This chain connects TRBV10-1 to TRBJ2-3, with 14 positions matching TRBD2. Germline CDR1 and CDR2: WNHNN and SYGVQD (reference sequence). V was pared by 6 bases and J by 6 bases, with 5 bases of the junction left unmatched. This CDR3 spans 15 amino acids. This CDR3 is CASSERTSGGDTQYF. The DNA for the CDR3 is TGCGCCAGCAGCGAAAGGACTAGCGGGGGGGATACGCAGTATTTT.

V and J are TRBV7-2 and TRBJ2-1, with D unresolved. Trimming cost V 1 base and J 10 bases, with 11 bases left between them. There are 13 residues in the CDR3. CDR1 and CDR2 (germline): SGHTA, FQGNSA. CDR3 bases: TGTGCCAGCAGCTTAGTTGCTCTAGGGGAGCAGTTCTTC. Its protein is CASSLVALGEQFF.

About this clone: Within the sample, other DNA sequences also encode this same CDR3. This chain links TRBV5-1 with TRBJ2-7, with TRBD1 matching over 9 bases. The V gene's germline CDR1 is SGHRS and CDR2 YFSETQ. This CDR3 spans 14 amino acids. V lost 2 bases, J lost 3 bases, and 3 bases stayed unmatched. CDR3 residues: CASSFTGGSYEQYF. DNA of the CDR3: TGCGCCAGCAGCTTTACAGGGGGCAGCTACGAGCAGTACTTC.

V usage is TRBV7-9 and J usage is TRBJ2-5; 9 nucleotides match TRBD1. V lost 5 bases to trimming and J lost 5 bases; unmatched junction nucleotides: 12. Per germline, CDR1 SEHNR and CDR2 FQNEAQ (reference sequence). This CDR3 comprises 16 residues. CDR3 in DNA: TGTGCCAGCAGCCCCGCGCTAACAGGGGGCAGGGAGACCCAGTACTTC. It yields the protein CASSPALTGGRETQYF.

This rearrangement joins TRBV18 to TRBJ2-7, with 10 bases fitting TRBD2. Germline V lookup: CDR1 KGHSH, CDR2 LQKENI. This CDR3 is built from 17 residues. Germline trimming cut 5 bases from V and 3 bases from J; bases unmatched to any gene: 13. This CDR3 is CASSGVAGGRDYYEQYF. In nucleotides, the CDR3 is TGTGCCAGCTCAGGGGTAGCGGGGGGACGAGACTACTACGAGCAGTACTTC.

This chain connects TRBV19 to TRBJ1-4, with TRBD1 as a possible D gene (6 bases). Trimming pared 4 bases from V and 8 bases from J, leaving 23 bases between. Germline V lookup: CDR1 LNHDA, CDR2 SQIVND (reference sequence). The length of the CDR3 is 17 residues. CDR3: CASSSSGENRVYEKLFF. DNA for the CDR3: TGTGCCAGTAGTAGCTCGGGGGAAAACAGGGTTTACGAAAAACTGTTTTTT. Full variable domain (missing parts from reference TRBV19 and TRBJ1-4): DGGITQSPKYLFRKEGQNVTLSCEQNLNHDAMYWYRQDPGQGLRLIYYSQIVNDFQKGDIAEGYSVSREKKESFPLTVTSAQKNPTAFYLCASSSSGENRVYEKLFFGSGTQLSVL.

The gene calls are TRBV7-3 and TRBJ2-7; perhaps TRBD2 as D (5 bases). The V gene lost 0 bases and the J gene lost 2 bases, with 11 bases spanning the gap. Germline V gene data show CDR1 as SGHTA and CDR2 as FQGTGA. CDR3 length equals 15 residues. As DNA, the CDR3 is TGTGCCAGCAGCTTAACCGGGGATCTTCCCTACGAGCAGTACTTC. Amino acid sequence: CASSLTGDLPYEQYF.

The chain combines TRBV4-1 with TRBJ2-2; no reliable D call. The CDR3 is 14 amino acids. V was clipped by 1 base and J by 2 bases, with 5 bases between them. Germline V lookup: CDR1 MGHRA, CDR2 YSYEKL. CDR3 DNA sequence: TGCGCCAGCAGCCAAGCTCAAAACACCGGGGAGCTGTTTTTT. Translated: CASSQAQNTGELFF.

Here the CDR3 DNA reads TGTGCCAGCAGTTTTGCGGGACAGCCCCAGCATTTT. Its protein product is CASSFAGQPQHF. This chain links TRBV28 with TRBJ1-5; D not resolved. Germline CDR1 is MDHEN and CDR2 is SYDVKM. This CDR3 region has 12 residues. Trimming pared 3 bases from V and 7 bases from J, leaving 7 bases between. Full variable domain (rest looked up from reference TRBV28 and TRBJ1-5): DVKVTQSSRYLVKRTGEKVFLECVQDMDHENMFWYRQDPGLGLRLIYFSYDVKMKEKGDIPEGYSVSREKKERFSLILESASTNQTSMYLCASSFAGQPQHFGDGTRLSIL.

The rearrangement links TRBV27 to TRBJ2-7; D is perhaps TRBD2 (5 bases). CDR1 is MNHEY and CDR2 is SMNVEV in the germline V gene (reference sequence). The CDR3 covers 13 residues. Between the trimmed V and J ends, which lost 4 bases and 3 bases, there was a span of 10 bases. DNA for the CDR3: TGTGCCAGCAGTTCTAGCATAGTCTACGAGCAGTACTTC. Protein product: CASSSSIVYEQYF.

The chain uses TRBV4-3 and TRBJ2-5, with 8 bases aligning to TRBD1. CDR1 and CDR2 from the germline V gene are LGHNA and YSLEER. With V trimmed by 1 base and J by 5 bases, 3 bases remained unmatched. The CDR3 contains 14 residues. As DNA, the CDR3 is TGCGCCAGCAGCCAAGGCCAGGGGGCTGAGACCCAGTACTTC. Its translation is CASSQGQGAETQYF.

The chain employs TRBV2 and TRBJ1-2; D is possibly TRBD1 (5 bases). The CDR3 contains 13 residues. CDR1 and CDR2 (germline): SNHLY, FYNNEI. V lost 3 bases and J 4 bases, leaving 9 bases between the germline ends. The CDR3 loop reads CASSEGTPYGYTF. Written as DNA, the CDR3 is TGTGCCAGCAGTGAGGGGACCCCCTATGGCTACACCTTC.

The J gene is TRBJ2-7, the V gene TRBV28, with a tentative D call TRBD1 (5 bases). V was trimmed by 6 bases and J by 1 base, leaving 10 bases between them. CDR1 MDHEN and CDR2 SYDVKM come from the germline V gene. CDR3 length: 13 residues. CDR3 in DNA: TGTGCCAGCAGCGAAACAGGTTCCTACGAGCAGTACTTC. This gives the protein CASSETGSYEQYF.

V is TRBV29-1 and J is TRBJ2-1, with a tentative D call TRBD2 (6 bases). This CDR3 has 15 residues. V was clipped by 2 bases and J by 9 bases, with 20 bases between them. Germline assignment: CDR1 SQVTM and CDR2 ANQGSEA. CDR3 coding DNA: TGCAGCGTTGAATGGTACGGGAACCGGAGGGGTGAGCAGTTCTTC. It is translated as CSVEWYGNRRGEQFF.

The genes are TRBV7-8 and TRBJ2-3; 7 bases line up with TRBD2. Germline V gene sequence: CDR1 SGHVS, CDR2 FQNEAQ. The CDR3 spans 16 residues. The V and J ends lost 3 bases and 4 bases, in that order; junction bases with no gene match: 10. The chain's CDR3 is CASSFRGRVGADTQYF. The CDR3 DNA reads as TGTGCCAGCAGCTTCAGAGGGAGGGTGGGTGCAGATACGCAGTATTTT. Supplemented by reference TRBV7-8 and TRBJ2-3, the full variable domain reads GAGVSQSPRYKVAKRGQDVALRCDPISGHVSLFWYQQALGQGPEFLTYFQNEAQLDKSGLPSDRFFAERPEGSVSTLKIQRTQQEDSAVYLCASSFRGRVGADTQYFGPGTRLTVL.

As DNA, the CDR3 is TGCGCCAGCAGGACCCTTCCCTTGGCAGACCTGAATGAAAAACTGTTTTTT. Amino acid sequence: CASRTLPLADLNEKLFF. V gene TRBV4-1 combines with J gene TRBJ1-4; D is unclear. V dropped 6 bases and J dropped 5 bases, with 22 bases sitting between them. Germline V lookup: CDR1 MGHRA, CDR2 YSYEKL. CDR3 length: 17 residues.

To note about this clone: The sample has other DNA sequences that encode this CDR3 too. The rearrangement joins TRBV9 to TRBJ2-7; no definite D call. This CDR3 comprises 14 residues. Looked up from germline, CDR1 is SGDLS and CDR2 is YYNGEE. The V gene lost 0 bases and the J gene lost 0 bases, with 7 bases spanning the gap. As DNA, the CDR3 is TGTGCCAGCAGCGTAGGGGCGGACTCCTACGAGCAGTACTTC. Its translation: CASSVGADSYEQYF.

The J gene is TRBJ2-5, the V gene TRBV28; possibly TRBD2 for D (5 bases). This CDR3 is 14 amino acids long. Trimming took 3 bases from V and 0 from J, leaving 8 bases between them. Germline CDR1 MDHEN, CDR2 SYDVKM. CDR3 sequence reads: CASSFGLYQETQYF. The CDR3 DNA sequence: TGTGCCAGCAGTTTTGGACTGTACCAAGAGACCCAGTACTTC.

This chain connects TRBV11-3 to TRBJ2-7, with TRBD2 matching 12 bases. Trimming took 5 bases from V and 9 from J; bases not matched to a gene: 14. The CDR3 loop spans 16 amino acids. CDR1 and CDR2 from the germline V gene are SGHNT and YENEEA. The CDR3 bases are TGTGCCAGCAGCACCAGGACTAGCGGGAATACCGAAGGGCAGTACTTC. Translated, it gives CASSTRTSGNTEGQYF.

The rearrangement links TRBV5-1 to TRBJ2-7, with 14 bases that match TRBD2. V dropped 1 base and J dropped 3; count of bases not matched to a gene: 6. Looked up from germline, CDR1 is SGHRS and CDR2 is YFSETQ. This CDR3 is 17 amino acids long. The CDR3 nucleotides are TGCGCCAGCAGCTTGATGGGACTAGCGGGAGTGGACTACGAGCAGTACTTC. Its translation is CASSLMGLAGVDYEQYF.

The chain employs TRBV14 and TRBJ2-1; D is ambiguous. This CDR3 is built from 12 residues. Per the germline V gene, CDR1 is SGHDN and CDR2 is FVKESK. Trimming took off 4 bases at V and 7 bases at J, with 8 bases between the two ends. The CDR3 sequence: CASSPDRNEQFF. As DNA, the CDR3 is TGTGCCAGCAGCCCAGATAGAAATGAGCAGTTCTTC. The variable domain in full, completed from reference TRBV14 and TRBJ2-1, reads EAGVTQFPSHSVIEKGQTVTLRCDPISGHDNLYWYRRVMGKEIKFLLHFVKESKQDESGMPNNRFLAERTGGTYSTLKVQPAELEDSGVYFCASSPDRNEQFFGPGTRLTVL.

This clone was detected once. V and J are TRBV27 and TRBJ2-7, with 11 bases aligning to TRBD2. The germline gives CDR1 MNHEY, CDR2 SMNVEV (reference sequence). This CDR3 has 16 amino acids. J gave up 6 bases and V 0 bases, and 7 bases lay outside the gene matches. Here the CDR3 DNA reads TGTGCCAGCAGTTTATCGAATAGCGGGAGGGCTGGCGAGCAGTACTTC. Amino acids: CASSLSNSGRAGEQYF.

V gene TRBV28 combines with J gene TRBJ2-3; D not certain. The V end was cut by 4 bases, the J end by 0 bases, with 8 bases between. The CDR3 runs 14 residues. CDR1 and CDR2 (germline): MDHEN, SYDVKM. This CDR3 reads CASSYYPSTDTQYF. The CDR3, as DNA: TGTGCCAGCAGTTATTACCCTAGCACAGATACGCAGTATTTT.

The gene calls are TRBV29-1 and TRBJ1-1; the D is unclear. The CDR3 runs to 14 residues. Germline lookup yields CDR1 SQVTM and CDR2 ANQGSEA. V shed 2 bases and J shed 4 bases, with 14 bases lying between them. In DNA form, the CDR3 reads TGCAGCGTTGAATCGTCAGGAGGGTCCACTGAAGCTTTCTTT. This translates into CSVESSGGSTEAFF.

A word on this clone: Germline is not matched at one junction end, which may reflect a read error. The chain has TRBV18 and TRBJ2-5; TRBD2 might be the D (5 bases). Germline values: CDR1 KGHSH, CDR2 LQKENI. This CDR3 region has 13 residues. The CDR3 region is CASTPTSQETQYF. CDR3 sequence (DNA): TGTGCCAGCACACCCACTAGCCAAGAGACCCAGTACTTC.

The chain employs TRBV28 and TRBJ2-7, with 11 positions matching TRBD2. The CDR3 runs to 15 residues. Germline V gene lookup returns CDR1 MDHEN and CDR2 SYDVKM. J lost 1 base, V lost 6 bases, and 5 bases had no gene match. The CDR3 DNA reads TGTGCCAGCAGGAAAACTAGCGGGAGATCCTACGAGCAGTACTTC. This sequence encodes CASRKTSGRSYEQYF.

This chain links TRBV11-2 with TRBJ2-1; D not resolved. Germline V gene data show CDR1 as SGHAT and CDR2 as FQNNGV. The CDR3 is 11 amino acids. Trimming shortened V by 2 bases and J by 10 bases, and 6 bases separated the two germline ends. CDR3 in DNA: TGTGCCAGCAGCTTAAGAAAAGAGCAGTTCTTC. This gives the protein CASSLRKEQFF.

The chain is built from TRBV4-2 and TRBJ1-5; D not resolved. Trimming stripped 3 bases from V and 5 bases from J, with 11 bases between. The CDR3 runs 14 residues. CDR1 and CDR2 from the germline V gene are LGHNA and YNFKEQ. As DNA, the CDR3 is TGTGCCAGCAGCCAGGGAGGACTCTATCAGCCCCAGCATTTT. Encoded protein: CASSQGGLYQPQHF.

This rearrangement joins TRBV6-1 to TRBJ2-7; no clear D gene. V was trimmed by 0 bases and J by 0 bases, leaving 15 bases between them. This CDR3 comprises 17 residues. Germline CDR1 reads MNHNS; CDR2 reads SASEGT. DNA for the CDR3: TGTGCCAGCAGTGAAGCGCGGTTGGCGGAGAGCTCCTACGAGCAGTACTTC. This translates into CASSEARLAESSYEQYF.

The CDR3 nucleotides read TGTGCCAGCAGCTTAGGGACAGGACCTTACAATGAGCAGTTCTTC. Translating it yields CASSLGTGPYNEQFF. The J gene is TRBJ2-1, the V gene TRBV7-2; 7 nucleotides agree with TRBD1. V shed 1 base and J 4 bases; nucleotides not matched to a gene: 4. CDR1 SGHTA and CDR2 FQGNSA come from the germline V gene. This CDR3 region has 15 residues.